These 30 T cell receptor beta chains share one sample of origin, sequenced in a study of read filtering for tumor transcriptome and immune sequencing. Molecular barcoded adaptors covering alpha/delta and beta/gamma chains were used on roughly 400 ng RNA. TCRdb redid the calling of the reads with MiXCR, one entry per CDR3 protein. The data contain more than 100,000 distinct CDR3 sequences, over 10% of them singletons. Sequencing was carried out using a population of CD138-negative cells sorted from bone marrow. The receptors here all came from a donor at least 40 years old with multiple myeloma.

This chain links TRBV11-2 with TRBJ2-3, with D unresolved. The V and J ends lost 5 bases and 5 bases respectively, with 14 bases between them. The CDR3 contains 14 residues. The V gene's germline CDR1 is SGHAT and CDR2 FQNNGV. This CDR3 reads CASSIARIGDTQYF. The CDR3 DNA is TGTGCCAGCAGCATCGCTCGGATCGGAGATACGCAGTATTTT.

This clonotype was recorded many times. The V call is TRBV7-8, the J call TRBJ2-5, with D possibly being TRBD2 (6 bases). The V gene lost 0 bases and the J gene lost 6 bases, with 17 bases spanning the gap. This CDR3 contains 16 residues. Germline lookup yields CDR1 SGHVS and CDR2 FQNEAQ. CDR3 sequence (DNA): TGTGCCAGCAGCTTAGCCGGGACTCTCGGAGCGAAGACCCAGTACTTC. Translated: CASSLAGTLGAKTQYF.

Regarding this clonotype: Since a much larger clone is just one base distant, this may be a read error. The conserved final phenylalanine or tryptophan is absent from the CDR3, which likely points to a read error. The DNA of the CDR3 is TGTGCCAGTAGGCCGACCCAGGCACCCGGGGAGCTGTTTTCT. Residues: CASRPTQAPGELFS. The chain couples TRBV19 to TRBJ2-2; unclear D gene. CDR1 LNHDA and CDR2 SQIVND come from the germline V gene (reference sequence). The CDR3 covers 14 residues. Trimming pared 6 bases from V and 6 bases from J, leaving 14 bases between.

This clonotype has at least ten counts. CDR3 coding DNA: TGTGCCAGCAGCTTAGGCAGGGCCCATAATGAAAAACTGTTTTTT. Protein: CASSLGRAHNEKLFF. The chain has TRBV7-9 and TRBJ1-4; possibly TRBD1 for D (5 bases). The germline CDR1 and CDR2 sequences are SEHNR and FQNEAQ (reference sequence). The CDR3 extends over 15 amino acids. V was clipped by 1 base and J by 4 bases, with 10 bases between them.

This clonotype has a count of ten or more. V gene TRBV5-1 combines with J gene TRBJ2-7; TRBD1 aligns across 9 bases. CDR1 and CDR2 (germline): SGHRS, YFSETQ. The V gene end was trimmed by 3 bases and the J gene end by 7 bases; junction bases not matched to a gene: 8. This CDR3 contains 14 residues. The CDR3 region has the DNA TGCGCCAGCAGCTCGGGACAGGGCCCGCGTGAGCAGTACTTC. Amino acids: CASSSGQGPREQYF.

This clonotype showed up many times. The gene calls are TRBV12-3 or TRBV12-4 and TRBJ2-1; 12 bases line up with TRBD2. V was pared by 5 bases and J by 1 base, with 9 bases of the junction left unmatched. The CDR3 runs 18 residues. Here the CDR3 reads CASSHAGTSGYSYNEQFF. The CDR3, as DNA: TGTGCCAGCAGTCACGCCGGGACTAGCGGGTATTCCTACAATGAGCAGTTCTTC.

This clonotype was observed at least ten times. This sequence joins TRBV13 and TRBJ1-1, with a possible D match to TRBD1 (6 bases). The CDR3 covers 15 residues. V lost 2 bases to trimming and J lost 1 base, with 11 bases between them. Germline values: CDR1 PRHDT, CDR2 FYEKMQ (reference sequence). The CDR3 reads CASSLFGQRNTEAFF. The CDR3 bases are TGTGCCAGCAGCTTATTCGGACAGCGGAACACTGAAGCTTTCTTT.

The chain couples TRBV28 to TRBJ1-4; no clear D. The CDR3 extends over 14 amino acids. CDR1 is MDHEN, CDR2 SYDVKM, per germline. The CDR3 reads CPCSPFTTNEKLFF. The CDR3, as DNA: TGTCCCTGCAGCCCCTTCACCACTAATGAAAAACTGTTTTTT. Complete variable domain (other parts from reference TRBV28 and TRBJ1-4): DVKVTQSSRYLVKRTGEKVFLECVQDMDHENMFWYRQDPGLGLRLIYFSYDVKMKEKGDIPEGYSVSREKKERFSLILESASTNQTSMYLCPCSPFTTNEKLFFGSGTQLSVL.

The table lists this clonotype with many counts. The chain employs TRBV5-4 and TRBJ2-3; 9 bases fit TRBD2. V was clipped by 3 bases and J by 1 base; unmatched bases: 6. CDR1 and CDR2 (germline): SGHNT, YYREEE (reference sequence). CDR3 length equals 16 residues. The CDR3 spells CASSWGRTSGTDTQYF. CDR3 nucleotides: TGTGCCAGCAGCTGGGGGCGGACTAGCGGCACAGATACGCAGTATTTT.

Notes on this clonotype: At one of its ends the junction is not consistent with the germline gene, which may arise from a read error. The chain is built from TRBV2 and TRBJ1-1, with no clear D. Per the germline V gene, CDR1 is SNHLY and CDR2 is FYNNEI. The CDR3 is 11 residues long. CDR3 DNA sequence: TGTGCCTGCAGTCCACCCACTGAAGCTTTCTTT. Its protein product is CACSPPTEAFF.

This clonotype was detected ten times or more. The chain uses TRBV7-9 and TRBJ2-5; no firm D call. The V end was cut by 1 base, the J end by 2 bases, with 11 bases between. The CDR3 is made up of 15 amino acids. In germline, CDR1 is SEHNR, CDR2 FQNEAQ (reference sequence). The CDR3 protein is CASSLGEPRQETQYF. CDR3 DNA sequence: TGTGCCAGCAGCTTAGGCGAACCGAGACAAGAGACCCAGTACTTC.

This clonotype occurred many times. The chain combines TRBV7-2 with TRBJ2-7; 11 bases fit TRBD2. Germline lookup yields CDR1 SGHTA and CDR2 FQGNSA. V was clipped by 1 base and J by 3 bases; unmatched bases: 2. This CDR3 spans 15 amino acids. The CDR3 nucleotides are TGTGCCAGCAGCTTAGGAGGACTAGCGGGCTACGAGCAGTACTTC. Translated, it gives CASSLGGLAGYEQYF.

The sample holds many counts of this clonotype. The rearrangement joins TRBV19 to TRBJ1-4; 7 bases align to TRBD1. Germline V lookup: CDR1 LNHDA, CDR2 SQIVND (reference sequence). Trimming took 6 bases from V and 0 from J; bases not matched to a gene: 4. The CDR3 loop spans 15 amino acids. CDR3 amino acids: CASSPGTATNEKLFF. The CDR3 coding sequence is TGTGCCAGTAGCCCCGGGACAGCAACTAATGAAAAACTGTTTTTT.

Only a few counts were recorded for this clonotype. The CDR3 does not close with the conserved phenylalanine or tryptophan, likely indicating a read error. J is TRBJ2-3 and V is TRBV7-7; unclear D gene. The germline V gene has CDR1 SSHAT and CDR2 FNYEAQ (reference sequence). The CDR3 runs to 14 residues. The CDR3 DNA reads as TGTGCTAGCAGCCTAACCGAAATCACAGATACGCAGTATCTT. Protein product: CASSLTEITDTQYL.

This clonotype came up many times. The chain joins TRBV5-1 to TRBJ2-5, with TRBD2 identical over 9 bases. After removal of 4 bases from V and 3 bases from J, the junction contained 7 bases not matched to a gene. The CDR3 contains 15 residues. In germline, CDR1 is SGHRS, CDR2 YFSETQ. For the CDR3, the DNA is TGCGCCAGCAGCGGCGGGAGGGCCTCCAAAGAGACCCAGTACTTC. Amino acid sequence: CASSGGRASKETQYF. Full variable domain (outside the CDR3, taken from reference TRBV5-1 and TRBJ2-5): KAGVTQTPRYLIKTRGQQVTLSCSPISGHRSVSWYQQTPGQGLQFLFEYFSETQRNKGNFPGRFSGRQFSNSRSEMNVSTLELGDSALYLCASSGGRASKETQYFGPGTRLLVL.

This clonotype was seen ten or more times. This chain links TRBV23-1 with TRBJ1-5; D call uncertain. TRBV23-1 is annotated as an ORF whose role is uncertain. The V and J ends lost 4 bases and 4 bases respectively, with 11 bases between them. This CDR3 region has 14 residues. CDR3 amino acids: CASSLPRSNQPQHF. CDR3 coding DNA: TGCGCCAGCAGTCTCCCTCGGAGTAATCAGCCCCAGCATTTT.

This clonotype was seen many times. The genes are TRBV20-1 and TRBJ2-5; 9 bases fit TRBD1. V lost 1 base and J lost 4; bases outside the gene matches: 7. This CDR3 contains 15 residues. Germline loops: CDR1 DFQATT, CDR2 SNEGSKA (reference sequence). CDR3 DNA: TGCAGTGCTAGAGGTGCGGGACAGGGAGGAGAGACCCAGTACTTC. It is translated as CSARGAGQGGETQYF.

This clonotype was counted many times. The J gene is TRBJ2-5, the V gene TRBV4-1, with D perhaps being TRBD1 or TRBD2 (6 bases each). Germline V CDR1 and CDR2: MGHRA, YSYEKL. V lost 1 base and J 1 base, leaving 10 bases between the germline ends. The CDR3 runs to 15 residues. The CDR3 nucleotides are TGCGCCAGCAGCCAAGCAGAGGGGGGCCAAGAGACCCAGTACTTC. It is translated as CASSQAEGGQETQYF.

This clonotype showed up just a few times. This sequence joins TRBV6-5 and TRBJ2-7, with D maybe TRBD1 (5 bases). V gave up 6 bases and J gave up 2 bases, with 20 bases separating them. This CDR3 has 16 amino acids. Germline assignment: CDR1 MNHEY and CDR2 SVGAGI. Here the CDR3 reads CASSLLAGGATYEQYF. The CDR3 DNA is TGTGCCAGCAGCCTCCTCGCCGGTGGGGCCACCTACGAGCAGTACTTC.

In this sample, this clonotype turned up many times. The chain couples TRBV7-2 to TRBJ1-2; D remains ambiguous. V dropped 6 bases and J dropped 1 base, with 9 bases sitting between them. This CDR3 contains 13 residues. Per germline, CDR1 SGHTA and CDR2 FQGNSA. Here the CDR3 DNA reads TGTGCCAGCAGAGACCCAGTTAACTATGGCTACACCTTC. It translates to CASRDPVNYGYTF.

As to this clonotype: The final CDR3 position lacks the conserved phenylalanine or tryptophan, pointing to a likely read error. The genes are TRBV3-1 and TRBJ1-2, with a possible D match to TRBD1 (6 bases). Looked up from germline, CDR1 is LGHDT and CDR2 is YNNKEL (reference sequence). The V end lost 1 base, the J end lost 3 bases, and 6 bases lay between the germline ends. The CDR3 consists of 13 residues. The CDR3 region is CASSQGQDYGYTS. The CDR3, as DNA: TGTGCCAGCAGCCAAGGACAGGACTATGGCTACACCTCC.

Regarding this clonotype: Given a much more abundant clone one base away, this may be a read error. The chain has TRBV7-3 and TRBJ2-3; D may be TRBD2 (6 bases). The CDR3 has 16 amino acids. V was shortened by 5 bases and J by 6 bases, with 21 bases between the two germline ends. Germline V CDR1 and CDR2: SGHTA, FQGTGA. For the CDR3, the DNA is TGTGCCAGCAGCCCAGCTCTGAGCGGGCCAGGGGATACGCAGTATTTT. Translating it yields CASSPALSGPGDTQYF.

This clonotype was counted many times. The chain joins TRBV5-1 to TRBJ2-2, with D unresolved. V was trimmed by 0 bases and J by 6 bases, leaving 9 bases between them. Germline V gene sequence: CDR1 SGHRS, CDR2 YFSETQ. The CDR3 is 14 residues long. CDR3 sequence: CASSLGDRSGELFF. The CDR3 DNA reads TGCGCCAGCAGCTTGGGGGATAGATCCGGGGAGCTGTTTTTT.

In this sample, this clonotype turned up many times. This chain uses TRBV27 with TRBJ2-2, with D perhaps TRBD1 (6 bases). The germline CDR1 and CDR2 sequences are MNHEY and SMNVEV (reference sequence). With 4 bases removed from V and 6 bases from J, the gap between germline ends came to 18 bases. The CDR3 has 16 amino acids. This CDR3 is CASSSPLRDTSGELFF. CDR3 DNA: TGTGCCAGCAGTTCCCCCCTAAGGGACACCTCCGGGGAGCTGTTTTTT.

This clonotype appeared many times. CDR3 sequence: CASSPDRVGKTQYF. CDR3 in DNA: TGTGCCAGCAGCCCAGACAGGGTAGGAAAGACCCAGTACTTC. The rearrangement uses TRBV7-2 and TRBJ2-5; 7 bases line up with TRBD1. CDR1 is SGHTA, CDR2 FQGNSA, per germline. This CDR3 has 14 residues. V lost 5 bases and J lost 6; bases outside the gene matches: 9.

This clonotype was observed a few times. The CDR3 here is CATSGTTLGSGNTIYF. The CDR3 region has the DNA TGTGCCACCAGCGGAACAACGTTGGGCTCTGGAAACACCATATATTTT. The chain couples TRBV15 to TRBJ1-3; D is undetermined. Germline V gene sequence: CDR1 LNHNV, CDR2 YYDKDF (reference sequence). The CDR3 covers 16 residues. The V and J ends lost 5 bases and 0 bases respectively, with 14 bases between them. The whole variable domain, remainder taken from reference TRBV15 and TRBJ1-3, is DAMVIQNPRYQVTQFGKPVTLSCSQTLNHNVMYWYQQKSSQAPKLLFHYYDKDFNNEADTPDNFQSRRPNTSFCFLDIRSPGLGDTAMYLCATSGTTLGSGNTIYFGEGSWLTVV.

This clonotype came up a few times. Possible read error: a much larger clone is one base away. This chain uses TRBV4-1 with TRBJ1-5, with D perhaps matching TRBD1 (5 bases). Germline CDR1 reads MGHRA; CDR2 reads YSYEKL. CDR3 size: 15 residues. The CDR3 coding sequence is TGCGCCAGCAGCCAAGATCGAGGGGTAGTGTGGCCCCAGCAGTTT. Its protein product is CASSQDRGVVWPQQF.

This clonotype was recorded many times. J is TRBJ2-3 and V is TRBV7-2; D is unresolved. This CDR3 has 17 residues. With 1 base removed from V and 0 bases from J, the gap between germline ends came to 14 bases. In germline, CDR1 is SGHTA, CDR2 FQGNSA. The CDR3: CASSLDGLAASTDTQYF. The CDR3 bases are TGTGCCAGCAGCTTAGATGGGTTAGCAGCCAGCACAGATACGCAGTATTTT. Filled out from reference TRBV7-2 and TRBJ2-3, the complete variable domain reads GAGVSQSPSNKVTEKGKDVELRCDPISGHTALYWYRQSLGQGLEFLIYFQGNSAPDKSGLPSDRFSAERTGGSVSTLTIQRTQQEDSAVYLCASSLDGLAASTDTQYFGPGTRLTVL.

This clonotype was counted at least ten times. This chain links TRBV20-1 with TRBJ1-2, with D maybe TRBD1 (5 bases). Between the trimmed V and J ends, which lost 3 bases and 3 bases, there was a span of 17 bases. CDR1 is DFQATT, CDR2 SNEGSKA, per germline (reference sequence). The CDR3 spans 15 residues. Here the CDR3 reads CSARAKGRSDYGYTF. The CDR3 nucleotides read TGCAGTGCTAGGGCTAAGGGACGATCCGACTATGGCTACACCTTC.

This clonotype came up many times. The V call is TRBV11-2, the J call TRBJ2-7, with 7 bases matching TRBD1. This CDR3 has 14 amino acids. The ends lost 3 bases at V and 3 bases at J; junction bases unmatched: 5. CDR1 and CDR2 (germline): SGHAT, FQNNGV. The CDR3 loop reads CASSLGAGGYEQYF. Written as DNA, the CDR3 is TGTGCCAGCAGCTTGGGGGCAGGGGGCTACGAGCAGTACTTC.